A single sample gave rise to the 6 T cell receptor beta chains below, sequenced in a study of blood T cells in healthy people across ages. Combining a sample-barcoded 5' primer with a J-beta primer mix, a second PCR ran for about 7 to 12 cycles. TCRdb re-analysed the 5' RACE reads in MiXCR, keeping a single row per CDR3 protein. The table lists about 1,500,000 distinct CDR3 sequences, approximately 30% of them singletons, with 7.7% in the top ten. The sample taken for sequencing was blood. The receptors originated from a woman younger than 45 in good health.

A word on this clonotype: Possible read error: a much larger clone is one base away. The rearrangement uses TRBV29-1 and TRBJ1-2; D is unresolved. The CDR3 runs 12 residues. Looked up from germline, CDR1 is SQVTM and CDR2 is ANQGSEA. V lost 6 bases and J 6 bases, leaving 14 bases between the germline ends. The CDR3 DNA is TGCAGCGTCCGGAGGGCGCGGGATGGCTACACCTTC. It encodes CSVRRARDGYTF.

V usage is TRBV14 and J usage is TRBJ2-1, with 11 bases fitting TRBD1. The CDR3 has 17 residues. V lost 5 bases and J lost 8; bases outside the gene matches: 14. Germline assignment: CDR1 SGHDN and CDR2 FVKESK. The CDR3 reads CASSTAWTGGAKDEQFF. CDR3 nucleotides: TGTGCCAGCAGCACAGCCTGGACAGGGGGCGCGAAGGATGAGCAGTTCTTC.

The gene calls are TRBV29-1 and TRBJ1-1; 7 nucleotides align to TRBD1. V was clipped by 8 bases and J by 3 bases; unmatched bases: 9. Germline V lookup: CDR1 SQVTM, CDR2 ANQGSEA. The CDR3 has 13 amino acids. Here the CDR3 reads CSSYRGWDTEAFF. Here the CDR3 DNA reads TGCAGCTCTTACAGGGGTTGGGACACTGAAGCTTTCTTT.

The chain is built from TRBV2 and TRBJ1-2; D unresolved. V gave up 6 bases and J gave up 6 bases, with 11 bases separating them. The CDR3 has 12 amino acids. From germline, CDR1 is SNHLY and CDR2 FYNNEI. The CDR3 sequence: CASRWGLDGYTF. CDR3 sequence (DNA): TGTGCCAGCAGGTGGGGTCTCGATGGCTACACCTTC.

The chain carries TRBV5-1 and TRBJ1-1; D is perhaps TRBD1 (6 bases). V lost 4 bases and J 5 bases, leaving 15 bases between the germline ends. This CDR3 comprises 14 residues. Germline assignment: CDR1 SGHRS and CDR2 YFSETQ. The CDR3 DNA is TGCGCCAGCAGCCCCCTGACAGGACAGACTGAAGCTTTCTTT. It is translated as CASSPLTGQTEAFF.

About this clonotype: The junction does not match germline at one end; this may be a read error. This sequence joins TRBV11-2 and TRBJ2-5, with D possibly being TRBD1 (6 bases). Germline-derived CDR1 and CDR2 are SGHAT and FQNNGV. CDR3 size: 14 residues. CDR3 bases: TGTGCCAGCAGCTGGGGCAGGGGTGGAGAGACCCGGTACTTC. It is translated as CASSWGRGGETRYF.